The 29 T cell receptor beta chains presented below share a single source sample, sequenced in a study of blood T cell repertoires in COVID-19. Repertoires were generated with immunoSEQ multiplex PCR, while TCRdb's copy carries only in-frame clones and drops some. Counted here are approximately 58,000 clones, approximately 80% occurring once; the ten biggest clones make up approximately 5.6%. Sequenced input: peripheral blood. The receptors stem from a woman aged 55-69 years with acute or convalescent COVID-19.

The CDR3 is CASRSAGIYSGNTIYF. In DNA form, the CDR3 reads TGTGCCAGTAGATCCGCGGGGATCTACTCTGGAAACACCATATATTTT. The chain joins TRBV19 to TRBJ1-3; D remains unclear. V lost 6 bases, J lost 0 bases, and 15 bases lay in between. Germline V gene sequence: CDR1 LNHDA, CDR2 SQIVND (reference sequence). The CDR3 consists of 16 residues.

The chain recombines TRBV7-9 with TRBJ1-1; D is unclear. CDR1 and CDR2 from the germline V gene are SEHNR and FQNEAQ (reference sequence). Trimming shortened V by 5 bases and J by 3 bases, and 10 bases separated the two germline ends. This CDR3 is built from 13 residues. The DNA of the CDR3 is TGTGCCAGCAGCCCAGCCGGGGACACTGAAGCTTTCTTT. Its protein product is CASSPAGDTEAFF.

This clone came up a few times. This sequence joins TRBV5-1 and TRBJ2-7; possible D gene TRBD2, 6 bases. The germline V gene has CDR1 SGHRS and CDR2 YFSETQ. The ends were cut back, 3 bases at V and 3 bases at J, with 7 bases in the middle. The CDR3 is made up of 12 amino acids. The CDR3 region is CASSWGDYEQYF. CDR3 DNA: TGCGCCAGCAGCTGGGGGGACTACGAGCAGTACTTC.

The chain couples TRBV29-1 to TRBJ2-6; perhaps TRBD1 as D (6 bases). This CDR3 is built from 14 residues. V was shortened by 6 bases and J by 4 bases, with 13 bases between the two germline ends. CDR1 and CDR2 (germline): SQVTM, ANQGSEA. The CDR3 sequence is CSVEQGFGANVLTF. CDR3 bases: TGCAGCGTGGAACAGGGATTCGGGGCCAACGTCCTGACTTTC.

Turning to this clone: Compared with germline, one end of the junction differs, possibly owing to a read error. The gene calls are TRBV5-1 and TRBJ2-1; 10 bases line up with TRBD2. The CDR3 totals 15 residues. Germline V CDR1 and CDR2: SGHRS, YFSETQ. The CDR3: CARSERGGGSGEQFF. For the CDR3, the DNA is TGCGCCCGCAGCGAGCGGGGGGGCGGGAGCGGTGAGCAGTTCTTC.

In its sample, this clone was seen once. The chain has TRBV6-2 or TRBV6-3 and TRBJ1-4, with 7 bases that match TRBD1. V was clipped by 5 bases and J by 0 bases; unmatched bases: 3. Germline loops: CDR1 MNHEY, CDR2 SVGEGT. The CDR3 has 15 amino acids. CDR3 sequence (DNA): TGTGCCAGCAGTCCCGGACAGGCAACTAATGAAAAACTGTTTTTT. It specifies CASSPGQATNEKLFF.

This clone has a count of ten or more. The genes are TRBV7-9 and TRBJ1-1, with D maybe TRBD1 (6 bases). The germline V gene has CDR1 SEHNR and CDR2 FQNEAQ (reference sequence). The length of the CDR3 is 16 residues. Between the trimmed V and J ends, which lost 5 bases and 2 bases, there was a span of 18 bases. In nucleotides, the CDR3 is TGTGCCAGCAGCCCACCGAGGGACATAATAAACACTGAAGCTTTCTTT. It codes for CASSPPRDIINTEAFF.

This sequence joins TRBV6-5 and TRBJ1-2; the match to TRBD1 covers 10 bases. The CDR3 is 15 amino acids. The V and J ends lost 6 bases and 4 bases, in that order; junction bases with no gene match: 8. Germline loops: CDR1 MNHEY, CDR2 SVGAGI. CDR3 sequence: CASSGPGQGSYGYTF. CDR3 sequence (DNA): TGTGCCAGCAGCGGACCGGGACAGGGGTCCTATGGCTACACCTTC.

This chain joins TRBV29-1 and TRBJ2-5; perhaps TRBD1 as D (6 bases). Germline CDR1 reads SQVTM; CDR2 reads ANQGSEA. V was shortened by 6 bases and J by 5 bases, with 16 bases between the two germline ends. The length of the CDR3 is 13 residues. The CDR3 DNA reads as TGCAGCGTCATAACAGGGTTCGAGGAGACCCAGTACTTC. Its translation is CSVITGFEETQYF.

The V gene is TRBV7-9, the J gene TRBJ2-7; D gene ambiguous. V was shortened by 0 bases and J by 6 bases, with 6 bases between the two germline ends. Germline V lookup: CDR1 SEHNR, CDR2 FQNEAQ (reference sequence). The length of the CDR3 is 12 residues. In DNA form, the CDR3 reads TGTGCCAGCAGCTTAGCATCCATCGAGCAGTACTTC. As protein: CASSLASIEQYF.

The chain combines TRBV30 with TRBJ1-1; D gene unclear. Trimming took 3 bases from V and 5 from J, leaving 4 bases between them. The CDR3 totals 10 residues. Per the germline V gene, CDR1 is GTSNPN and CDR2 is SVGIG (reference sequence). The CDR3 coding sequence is TGTGCCTGGAGATATACTGAAGCTTTCTTT. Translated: CAWRYTEAFF.

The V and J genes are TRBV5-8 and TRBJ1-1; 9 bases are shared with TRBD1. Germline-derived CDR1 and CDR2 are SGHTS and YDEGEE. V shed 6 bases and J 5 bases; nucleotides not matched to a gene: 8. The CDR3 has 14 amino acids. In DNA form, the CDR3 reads TGTGCCAGCACCCCGACAGGGGGGACGACTGAAGCTTTCTTT. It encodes CASTPTGGTTEAFF.

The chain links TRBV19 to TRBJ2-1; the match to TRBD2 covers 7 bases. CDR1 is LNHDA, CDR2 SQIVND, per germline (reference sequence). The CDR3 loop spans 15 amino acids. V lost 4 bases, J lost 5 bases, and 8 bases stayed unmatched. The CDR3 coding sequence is TGTGCCAGTAGTAGGCGAGGTCTAGCGGACAATGAGCAGTTCTTC. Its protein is CASSRRGLADNEQFF.

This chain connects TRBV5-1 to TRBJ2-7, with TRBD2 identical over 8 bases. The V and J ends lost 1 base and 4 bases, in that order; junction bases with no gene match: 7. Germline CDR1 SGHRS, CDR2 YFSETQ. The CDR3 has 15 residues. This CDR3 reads CASSLIGGANYEQYF. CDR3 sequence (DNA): TGCGCCAGCAGCTTGATCGGGGGGGCGAATTACGAGCAGTACTTC.

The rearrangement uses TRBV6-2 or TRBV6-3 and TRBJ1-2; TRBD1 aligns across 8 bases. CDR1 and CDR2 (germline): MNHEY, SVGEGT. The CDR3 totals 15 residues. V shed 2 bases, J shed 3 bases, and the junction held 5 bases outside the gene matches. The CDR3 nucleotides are TGTGCCAGCAGTTACCAGGGGGCGCATGACTATGGCTACACCTTC. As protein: CASSYQGAHDYGYTF.

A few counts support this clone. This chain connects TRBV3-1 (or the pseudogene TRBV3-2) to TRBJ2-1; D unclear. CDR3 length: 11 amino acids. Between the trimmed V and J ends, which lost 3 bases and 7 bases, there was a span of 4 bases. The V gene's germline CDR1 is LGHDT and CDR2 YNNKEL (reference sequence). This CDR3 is CASSHRNEQFF. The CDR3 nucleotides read TGTGCCAGCAGCCATCGGAATGAGCAGTTCTTC.

The CDR3, as DNA: TGTGCCAGCAGTGACTCGGCGGAAAGCGGGGGGGCCTACAATGAGCAGTTCTTC. Translating it yields CASSDSAESGGAYNEQFF. The gene calls are TRBV6-4 and TRBJ2-1; 10 bases match TRBD2. This CDR3 contains 18 residues. V lost 0 bases and J lost 2; bases outside the gene matches: 7. Germline CDR1 is MRHNA and CDR2 is SNTAGT.

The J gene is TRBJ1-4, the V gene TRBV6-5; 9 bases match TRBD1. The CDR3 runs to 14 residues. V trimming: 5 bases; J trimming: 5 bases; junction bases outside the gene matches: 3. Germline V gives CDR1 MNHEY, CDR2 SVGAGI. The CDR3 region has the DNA TGTGCCAGCAGTCGGGACAGGGCGAATGAAAAACTGTTTTTT. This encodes CASSRDRANEKLFF.

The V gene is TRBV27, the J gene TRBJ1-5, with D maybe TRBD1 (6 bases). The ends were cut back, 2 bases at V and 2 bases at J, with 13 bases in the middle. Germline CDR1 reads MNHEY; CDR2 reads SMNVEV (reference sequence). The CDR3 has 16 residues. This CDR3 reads CASSLVGAVGNQPQHF. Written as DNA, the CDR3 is TGTGCCAGCAGTTTAGTGGGGGCGGTGGGCAATCAGCCCCAGCATTTT.

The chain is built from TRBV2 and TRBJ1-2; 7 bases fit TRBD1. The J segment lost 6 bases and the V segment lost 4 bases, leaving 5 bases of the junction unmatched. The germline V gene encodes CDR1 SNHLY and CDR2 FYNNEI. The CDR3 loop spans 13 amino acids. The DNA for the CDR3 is TGTGCCAGCAGTGTGTCGCAGGGGGATGGCTACACCTTC. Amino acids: CASSVSQGDGYTF.

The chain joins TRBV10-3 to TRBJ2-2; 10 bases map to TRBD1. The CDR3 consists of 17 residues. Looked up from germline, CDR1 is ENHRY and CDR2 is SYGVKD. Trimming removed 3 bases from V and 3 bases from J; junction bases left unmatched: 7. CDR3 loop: CAISESGQGDDTGELFF. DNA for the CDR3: TGTGCCATCAGTGAATCAGGACAGGGGGATGACACCGGGGAGCTGTTTTTT.

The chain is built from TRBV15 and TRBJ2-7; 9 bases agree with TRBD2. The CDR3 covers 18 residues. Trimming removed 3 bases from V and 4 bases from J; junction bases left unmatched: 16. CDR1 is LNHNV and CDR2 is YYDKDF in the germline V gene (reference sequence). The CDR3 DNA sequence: TGTGCCACCAGCAGTAGTAGGCTAGCGGGGAGCCGAAAATACGAGCAGTACTTC. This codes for CATSSSRLAGSRKYEQYF.

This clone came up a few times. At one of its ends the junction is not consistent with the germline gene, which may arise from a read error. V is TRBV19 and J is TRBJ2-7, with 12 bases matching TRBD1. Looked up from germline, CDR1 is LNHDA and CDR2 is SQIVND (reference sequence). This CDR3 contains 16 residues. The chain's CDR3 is CACSMTGGTGGNEQYF. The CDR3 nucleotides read TGTGCCTGTAGCATGACAGGGGGGACAGGGGGCAACGAGCAGTACTTC.

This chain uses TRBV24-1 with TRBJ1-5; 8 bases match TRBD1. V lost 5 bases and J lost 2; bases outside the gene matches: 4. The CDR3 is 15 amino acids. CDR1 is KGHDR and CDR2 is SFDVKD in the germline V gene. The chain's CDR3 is CATSANRGGNQPQHF. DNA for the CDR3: TGTGCCACCAGTGCAAACAGGGGGGGCAATCAGCCCCAGCATTTT.

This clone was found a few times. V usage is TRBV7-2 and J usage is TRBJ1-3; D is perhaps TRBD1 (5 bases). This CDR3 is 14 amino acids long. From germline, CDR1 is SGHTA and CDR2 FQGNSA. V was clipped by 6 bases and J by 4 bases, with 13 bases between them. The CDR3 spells CASRSQQGGNTIYF. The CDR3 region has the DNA TGTGCCAGCAGATCACAGCAGGGAGGAAACACCATATATTTT.

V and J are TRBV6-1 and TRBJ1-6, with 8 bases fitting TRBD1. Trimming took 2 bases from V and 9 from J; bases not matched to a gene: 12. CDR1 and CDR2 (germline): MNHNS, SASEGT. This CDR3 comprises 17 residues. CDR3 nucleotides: TGTGCCAGCAGTGAAAGGAAAGGGACAGGCGGAGGTTCACCCCTCCACTTT. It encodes CASSERKGTGGGSPLHF.

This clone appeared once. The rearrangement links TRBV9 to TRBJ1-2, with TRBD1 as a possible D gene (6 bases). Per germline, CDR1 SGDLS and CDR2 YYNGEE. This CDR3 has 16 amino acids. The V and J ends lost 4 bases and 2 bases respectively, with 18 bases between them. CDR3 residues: CASSTLPGTLNYGYTF. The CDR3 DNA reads TGTGCCAGCAGCACTCTCCCCGGGACACTAAACTATGGCTACACCTTC.

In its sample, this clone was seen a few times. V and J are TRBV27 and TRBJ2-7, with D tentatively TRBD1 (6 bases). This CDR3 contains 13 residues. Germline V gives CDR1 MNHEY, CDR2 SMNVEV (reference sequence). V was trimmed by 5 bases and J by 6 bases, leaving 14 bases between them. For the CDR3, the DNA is TGTGCCAGCAGTCCCGGGACATTGCGCGAGCAGTACTTC. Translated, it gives CASSPGTLREQYF.

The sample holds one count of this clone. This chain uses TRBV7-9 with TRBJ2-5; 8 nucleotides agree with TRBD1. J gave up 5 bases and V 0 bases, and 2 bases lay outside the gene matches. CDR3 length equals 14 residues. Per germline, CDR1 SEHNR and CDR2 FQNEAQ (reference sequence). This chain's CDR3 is CASSLAQGAETQYF. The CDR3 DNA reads TGTGCCAGCAGCTTAGCGCAGGGGGCGGAGACCCAGTACTTC. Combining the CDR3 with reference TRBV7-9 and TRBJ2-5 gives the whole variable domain DTGVSQNPRHKITKRGQNVTFRCDPISEHNRLYWYRQTLGQGPEFLTYFQNEAQLEKSRLLSDRFSAERPKGSFSTLEIQRTEQGDSAMYLCASSLAQGAETQYFGPGTRLLVL.